This T cell receptor (beta chain) was observed in a study of blood T cell repertoires in COVID-19. The CDR3 is 14 amino acids. CDR1 SGHRS and CDR2 YFSETQ come from the germline V gene. Trimming took 2 bases from V and 5 from J, leaving 12 bases between them. The table lists this clone with a few counts. Using immunoSEQ multiplex PCR, the repertoire was profiled, and TCRdb retains in-frame clones only, with some absent. The sample yields 200,000 to 250,000 clones, 84% seen once. The receptor comes from an elderly woman with active or convalescent COVID-19. The chain joins TRBV5-1 to TRBJ2-3, with D possibly matching TRBD1 (6 bases). The specimen was peripheral blood. As DNA, the CDR3 is TGCGCCAGCAGCTTCGACAGGTTATTAGATACGCAGTATTTT. Encoded protein: CASSFDRLLDTQYF.